The entry that follows covers one T cell receptor (beta chain) sequence. There are many counts of this clonotype. This clone's antigen is unknown. Base qualities are missing; no much larger clone stands one base away. This entry belongs to a study of early T cells in non-severe SARS-CoV-2 infection (dated by TCRdb to the early 2020s). Turning to the overall study: Because TCR sequencing was done on bulk RNA from unsorted whole blood, the alpha and beta chains could not be paired. Paper-wide results and their limitations: VDJdb matching was skewed toward anti-spike CD8 responses and likely underestimated virus-specific expansions, missing private and CD4 specificities.

Set within a cohort of healthcare workers in London, UK, this nested case-control study involved weekly PCR testing of nasopharyngeal swabs along with blood sampling. Healthcare workers were recruited between 23 and 31 March 2020, during the week of the UK lockdown, and were followed weekly for up to roughly 15 weeks. Library preparation was by 5' RACE. The run used a NextSeq 500. The TCR library protocol attached unique molecular identifiers to individual cDNA molecules to correct for sequencing error and PCR bias. Sequencing covered both TCR alpha and beta chains, and within each sample the abundances of alpha and beta sequences were tightly co-correlated. Turning to the authors' computational methods: Decombinator V4 was used to perform V gene, J gene and CDR3 annotation of TCR sequences. TCRs were defined as expanded if a significant change between any two time points was detected under a Poisson model with p below 0.0001. TCR abundances were normalised to the total number of TCRs sequenced per sample and expressed as counts per million. MAIT TCRs were defined by TRAV1-2 paired with TRAJ12, TRAJ20 or TRAJ33, and iNKT TCRs by TRAV10 paired with TRAJ18. VDJdb, accessed on 1 November 2021, was searched for TCRs annotated for CMV, EBV and SARS-CoV-2, and TCRs annotated for more than one antigen were excluded. TCRdb's own reprocessing of the public reads used fastp at Q25 and MiXCR and kept productive beta chains. Entries are consolidated by CDR3 protein sequence, retaining the most common genes and DNA. TCRdb, not the original authors, processed these V and J calls. The sample includes about 59,000 distinct CDR3 sequences, with under 15% observed a single time. The ten largest clones take up roughly 10% of the sample.

From the germline V gene (reference sequence), CDR1 is SEHNR and CDR2 is FQNEAQ. Measured from the cysteine to the phenylalanine, the CDR3 is 13 residues long. The only DNA kept is the CDR3, 39 bases in frame from the first base. Relative to germline, V is 1 base shorter and J is 7 bases shorter, with 11 bases between their ends. This sample comprised whole blood, obtained at baseline. The receptor was derived from an adult who was a healthcare worker with PCR-confirmed SARS-CoV-2 infection or an uninfected control (not recorded which). The V and J segments used are TRBV7-9 and TRBJ2-7; a tentative D call is TRBD1 (5 bases match). The sequence in DNA is TGTGCCAGCAGCTTAGAGGTCAGACAGGAGCAGTACTTC. Its amino acids are CASSLEVRQEQYF.